A selection of T cell receptor beta chains follows, all from one sample in a study of PD-L1 blockade in urothelial cancer. Here immunoSEQ multiplex PCR was the method, and the copy in TCRdb shows in-frame clones only, minus some. The sample gives around 33,000 clones, around 82% of which show up once; 6.8% is in the top ten. This specimen was PBMCs, taken around atezolizumab (anti-PD-L1) treatment. Receptors were obtained from a man in his 60s with urothelial cancer. CDR3s include the opening cysteine and the closing phenylalanine or tryptophan. A D gene is named only where the DNA matches it firmly. The size of a clone is reported for some rows only, either as once, few or many, or as a class for expanded clones.

abundance	d_gene	j_gene	v_gene	CDR3nt	CDR3aa
.	TRBD2	TRBJ2-5	TRBV11-3	TGTGCCAGCAGCGCGACTAGCGGGGTTCAAGAGACCCAGTACTTC	CASSATSGVQETQYF
.	.	TRBJ1-5	TRBV18	TGTGCCAGCTCACCACCGAGATCTCAGGCGAGGACTGTGCATCAGCCCCAGCATTTT	CASSPPRSQARTVHQPQHF
.	.	TRBJ1-2	TRBV28	TGTGCCAGCAGTTATACAGCCTCTAACTATGGCTACACCTTC	CASSYTASNYGYTF
.	.	TRBJ2-5	TRBV5-8	TGTGCCAGCAGCCGACAGAAACAAGAGACCCAGTACTTC	CASSRQKQETQYF
.	TRBD2	TRBJ2-3	TRBV7-6	TGTGCCAGCAGCTCCTTGGGCGGGGGGTCCACAGATACGCAGTATTTT	CASSSLGGGSTDTQYF
.	.	TRBJ2-2	TRBV5-1	TGCGCCAGCAGTCTTACGGGGGGACAGGCTGGCACCGGGGAGCTGTTTTTT	CASSLTGGQAGTGELFF
.	.	TRBJ1-5	TRBV5-1	TGCGCCAGCAGCCGTGAGGGAAGCCAGCCCCAGCATTTT	CASSREGSQPQHF
.	.	TRBJ1-2	TRBV19	TGTGCCAGTAGTATCCAACGCGGCGGCTACACCTTC	CASSIQRGGYTF
.	.	TRBJ1-1	TRBV30	TGTGCCTGGAGGTCCGGGTATGGAGGGTTGAACACTGAAGCTTTCTTT	CAWRSGYGGLNTEAFF
.	.	TRBJ2-7	TRBV6-6	TGTGCCAGCAGCTCTGACAGGTTAGGCGAGCAGTACTTC	CASSSDRLGEQYF
.	.	TRBJ2-3	TRBV7-9	TGTGCCAGCAGCTTATATCGGGGAGGCACAGATACGCAGTATTTT	CASSLYRGGTDTQYF
.	TRBD1	TRBJ1-1	TRBV5-1	TGCGCCAGCAGCACGGGACAGGGGGCGATGATGAACACTGAAGCTTTCTTT	CASSTGQGAMMNTEAFF
.	.	TRBJ2-3	TRBV15	TGTGCCACCAGCAGAGATCGACTACCAAATACGCAGTATTTT	CATSRDRLPNTQYF
.	TRBD1	TRBJ1-2	TRBV28	TGTGCCAGCACGGCGGGACAGGGAAACGGCTACACCTTC	CASTAGQGNGYTF
.	.	TRBJ1-2	TRBV10-3	TGTGCCATCAGTGAGTCAGGAGTTCCGGGCTACACCTTC	CAISESGVPGYTF
.	.	TRBJ2-7	TRBV28	TGTGCCAGTACGACAGGACAGACCTACGAGCAGTACTTC	CASTTGQTYEQYF
once	.	TRBJ2-2	TRBV28	TGTGCCAGCAGTTTTTCTGGGGGGGGCCGCTTTTCGGACGGGGAGCTGTTTTTT	CASSFSGGGRFSDGELFF
once	.	TRBJ2-7	TRBV28	TGTGCCAGCACCACTTTATCTTCTCCAAGCACCTACGAGCAGTACTTC	CASTTLSSPSTYEQYF
once	TRBD1	TRBJ2-7	TRBV28	TGTGCCAGCAGTTTATTGGACAGGGGGAACTACGAGCAGTACTTC	CASSLLDRGNYEQYF
few	.	TRBJ2-3	TRBV5-4	TGTGCCAGCAGCTCGATAGTACTCACAGATACGCAGTATTTT	CASSSIVLTDTQYF